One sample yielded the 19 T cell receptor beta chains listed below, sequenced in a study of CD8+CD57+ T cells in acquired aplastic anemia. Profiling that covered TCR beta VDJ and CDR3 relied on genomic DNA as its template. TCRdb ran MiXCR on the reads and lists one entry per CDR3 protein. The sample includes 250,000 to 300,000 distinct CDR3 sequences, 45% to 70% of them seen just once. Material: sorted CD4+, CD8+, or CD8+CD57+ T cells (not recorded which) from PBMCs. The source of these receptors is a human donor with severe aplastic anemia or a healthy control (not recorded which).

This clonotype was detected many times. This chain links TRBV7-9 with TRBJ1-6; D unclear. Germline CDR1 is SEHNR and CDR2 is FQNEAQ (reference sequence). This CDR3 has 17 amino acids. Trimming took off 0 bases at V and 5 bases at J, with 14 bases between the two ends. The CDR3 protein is CASSLARTEFDNSPLHF. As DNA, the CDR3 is TGTGCCAGCAGCTTAGCTCGCACGGAGTTCGATAATTCACCCCTCCACTTT.

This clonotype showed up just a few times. The CDR3 loop reads CASTGGAGGGNEQFF. DNA for the CDR3: TGTGCCAGCACCGGGGGGGCGGGAGGAGGCAATGAGCAGTTCTTC. The V gene is TRBV2, the J gene TRBJ2-1, with 8 bases fitting TRBD2. From germline, CDR1 is SNHLY and CDR2 FYNNEI. The length of the CDR3 is 15 residues. V was clipped by 7 bases and J by 6 bases; unmatched bases: 11.

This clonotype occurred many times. The CDR3 loop reads CSHTRGPQETQYF. The CDR3, as DNA: TGCAGCCACACCCGGGGGCCCCAAGAGACCCAGTACTTC. The V and J genes are TRBV29-1 and TRBJ2-5, with D perhaps assigned TRBD1 or TRBD2 (6 bases each). The CDR3 is made up of 13 amino acids. Per the germline V gene, CDR1 is SQVTM and CDR2 is ANQGSEA. Trimming pared 8 bases from V and 1 base from J, leaving 14 bases between.

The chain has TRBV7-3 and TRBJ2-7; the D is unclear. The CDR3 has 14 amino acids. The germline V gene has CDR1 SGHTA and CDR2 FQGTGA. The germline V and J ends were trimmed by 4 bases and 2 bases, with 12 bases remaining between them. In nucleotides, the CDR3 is TGTGCCAGCAGCTCGGGTCTTGGGCCCTACGAGCAGTACTTC. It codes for CASSSGLGPYEQYF.

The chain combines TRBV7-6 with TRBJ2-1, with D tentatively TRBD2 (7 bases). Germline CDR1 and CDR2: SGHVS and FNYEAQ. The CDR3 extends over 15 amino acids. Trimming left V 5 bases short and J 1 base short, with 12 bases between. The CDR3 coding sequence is TGTGCCAGCAGCAGGGGGGGGGCGTCCTACAATGAGCAGTTCTTC. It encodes CASSRGGASYNEQFF.

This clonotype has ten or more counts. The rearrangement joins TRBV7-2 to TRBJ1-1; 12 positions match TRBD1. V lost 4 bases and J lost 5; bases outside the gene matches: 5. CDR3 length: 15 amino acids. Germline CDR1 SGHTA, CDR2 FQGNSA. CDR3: CASSYGDRGPTEAFF. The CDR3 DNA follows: TGTGCCAGCAGCTATGGGGACAGGGGGCCGACTGAAGCTTTCTTT. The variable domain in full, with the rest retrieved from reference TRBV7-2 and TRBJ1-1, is GAGVSQSPSNKVTEKGKDVELRCDPISGHTALYWYRQSLGQGLEFLIYFQGNSAPDKSGLPSDRFSAERTGGSVSTLTIQRTQQEDSAVYLCASSYGDRGPTEAFFGQGTRLTVV.

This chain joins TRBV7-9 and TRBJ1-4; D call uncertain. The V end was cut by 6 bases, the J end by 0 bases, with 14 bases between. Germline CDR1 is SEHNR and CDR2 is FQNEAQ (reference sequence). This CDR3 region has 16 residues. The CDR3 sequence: CASSLPGLPTNEKLFF. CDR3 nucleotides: TGTGCCAGCAGTCTGCCCGGACTGCCAACTAATGAAAAACTGTTTTTT. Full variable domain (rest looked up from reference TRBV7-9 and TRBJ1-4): DTGVSQNPRHKITKRGQNVTFRCDPISEHNRLYWYRQTLGQGPEFLTYFQNEAQLEKSRLLSDRFSAERPKGSFSTLEIQRTEQGDSAMYLCASSLPGLPTNEKLFFGSGTQLSVL.

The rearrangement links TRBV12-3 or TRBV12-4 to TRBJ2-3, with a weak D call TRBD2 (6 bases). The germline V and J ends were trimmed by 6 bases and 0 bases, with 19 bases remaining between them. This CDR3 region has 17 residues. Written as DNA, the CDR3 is TGTGCCAGCAGGAGAACCGTAGCGGTAACTAGCACAGATACGCAGTATTTT. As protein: CASRRTVAVTSTDTQYF.

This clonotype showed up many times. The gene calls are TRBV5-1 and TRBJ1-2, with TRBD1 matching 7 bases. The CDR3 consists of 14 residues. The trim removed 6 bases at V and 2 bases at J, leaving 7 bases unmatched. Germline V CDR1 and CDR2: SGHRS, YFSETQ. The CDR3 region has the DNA TGCGCCAGCACCCGGGACAGCCCGAACTATGGCTACACCTTC. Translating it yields CASTRDSPNYGYTF.

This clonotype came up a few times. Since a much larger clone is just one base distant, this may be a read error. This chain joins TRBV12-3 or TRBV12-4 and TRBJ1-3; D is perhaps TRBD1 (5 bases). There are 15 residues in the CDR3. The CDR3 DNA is TGTGCCAGCAGTCGGGACGGATACTCTGGAAACGCCATATATTTT. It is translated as CASSRDGYSGNAIYF.

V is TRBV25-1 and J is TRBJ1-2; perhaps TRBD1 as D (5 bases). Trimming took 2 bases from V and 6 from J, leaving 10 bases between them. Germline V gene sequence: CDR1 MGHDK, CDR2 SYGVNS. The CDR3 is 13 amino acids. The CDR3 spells CASSETSTDGYTF. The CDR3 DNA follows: TGTGCCAGCAGTGAAACCTCGACAGATGGCTACACCTTC.

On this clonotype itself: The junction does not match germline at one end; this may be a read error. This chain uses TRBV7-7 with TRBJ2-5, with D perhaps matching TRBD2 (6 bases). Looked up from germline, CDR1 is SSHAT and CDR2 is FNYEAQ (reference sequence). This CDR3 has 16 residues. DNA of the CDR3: TGTGCTAGCAGCTTAGCGGCAGGGAGGCTCCAAGAGACCCAGTACTTC. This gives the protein CASSLAAGRLQETQYF.

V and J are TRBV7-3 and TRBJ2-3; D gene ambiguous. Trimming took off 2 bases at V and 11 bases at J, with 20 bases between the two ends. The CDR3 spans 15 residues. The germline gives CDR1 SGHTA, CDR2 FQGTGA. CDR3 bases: TGTGCCAGCAGCTTAGGAGCGAGCTCCTACAATGAGCAGTATTTT. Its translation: CASSLGASSYNEQYF. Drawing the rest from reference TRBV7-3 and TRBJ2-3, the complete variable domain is GAGVSQTPSNKVTEKGKYVELRCDPISGHTALYWYRQSLGQGPEFLIYFQGTGAADDSGLPNDRFFAVRPEGSVSTLKIQRTERGDSAVYLCASSLGASSYNEQYFGPGTRLTVL.

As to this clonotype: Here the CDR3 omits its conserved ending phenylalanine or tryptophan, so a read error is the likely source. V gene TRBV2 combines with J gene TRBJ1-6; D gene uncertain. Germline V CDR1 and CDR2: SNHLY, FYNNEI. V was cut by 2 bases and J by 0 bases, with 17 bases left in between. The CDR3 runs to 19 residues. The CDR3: CASSERRGRTSSYNSPLHL. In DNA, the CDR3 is TGTGCCAGCAGTGAAAGGAGAGGCAGAACTAGCTCCTATAATTCACCCCTCCACCTT.

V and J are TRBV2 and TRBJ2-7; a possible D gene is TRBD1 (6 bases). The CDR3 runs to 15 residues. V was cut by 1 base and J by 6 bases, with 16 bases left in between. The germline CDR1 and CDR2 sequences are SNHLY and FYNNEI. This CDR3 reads CASSEGDTGGTEQYF. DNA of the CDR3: TGTGCCAGCAGTGAAGGGGACACCGGTGGGACCGAGCAGTACTTC.

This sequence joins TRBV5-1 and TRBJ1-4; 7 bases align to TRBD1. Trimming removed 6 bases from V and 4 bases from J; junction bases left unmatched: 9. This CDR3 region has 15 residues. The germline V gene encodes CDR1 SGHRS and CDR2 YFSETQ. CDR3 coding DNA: TGCGCCAGCACCTTTGTGGCAGGGGGTAATGAAAAACTGTTTTTT. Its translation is CASTFVAGGNEKLFF.

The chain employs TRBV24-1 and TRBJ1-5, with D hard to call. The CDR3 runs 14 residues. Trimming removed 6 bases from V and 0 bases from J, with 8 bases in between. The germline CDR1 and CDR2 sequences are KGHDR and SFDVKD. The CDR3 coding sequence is TGTGCCACCAGTTCGTCTAATAGCAATCAGCCCCAGCATTTT. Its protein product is CATSSSNSNQPQHF.

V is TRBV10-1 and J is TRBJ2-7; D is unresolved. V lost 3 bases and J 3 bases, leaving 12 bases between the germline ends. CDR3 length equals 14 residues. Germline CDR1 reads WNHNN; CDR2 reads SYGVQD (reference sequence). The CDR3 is CASSEPGLDYEQYF. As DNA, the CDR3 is TGCGCCAGCAGTGAACCGGGCTTGGACTACGAGCAGTACTTC.

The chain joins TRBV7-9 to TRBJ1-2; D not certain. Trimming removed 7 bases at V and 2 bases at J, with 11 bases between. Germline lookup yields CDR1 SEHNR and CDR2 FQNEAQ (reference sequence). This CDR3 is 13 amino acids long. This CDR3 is CASTPGKNYGYTF. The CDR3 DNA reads TGTGCCAGCACCCCGGGGAAGAACTATGGCTACACCTTC.